This TCR beta chain was sequenced for a study of regulatory T cells in long-lasting Graves disease. CDR1 SGHRS and CDR2 YFSETQ come from the germline V gene. The V end lost 2 bases, the J end lost 5 bases, and 11 bases lay between the germline ends. This CDR3 spans 14 amino acids. According to the study, TCR beta libraries were built with iRepertoire HTBI primers and CDR3-region Arm-PCR. TCRdb independently ran MiXCR on the multiplex PCR reads; one entry per CDR3 protein. The repertoire holds about 360,000 distinct CDR3 sequences, with around 15% as singletons. The time point was: newly diagnosed GD, antithyroid drugs for less than 3 months. Following extraction of RNA from PBMCs, that RNA was used to make the TCR library. At least ten counts were recorded for this clonotype. This sample was shared with a second study, whose subject was T cells in Graves' hyperthyroidism and ophthalmopathy. According to that study: A model of 13 V-J features distinguished ophthalmopathy from stable hyperthyroidism.

Sequences were derived from peripheral blood mononuclear cells (PBMCs), sampled at new diagnosis, from a patient treated with antithyroid drugs. The chain couples TRBV5-1 to TRBJ2-4; D possibly uses TRBD1 or TRBD2 (5 bases each). The TCR was taken from a woman in her late teens or twenties with Graves disease. The CDR3 protein is CASSFTSGQNIQYF. In DNA form, the CDR3 reads TGCGCCAGCAGCTTTACTTCGGGGCAAAACATTCAGTACTTC.